This TCR beta chain emerged from a study of blood T cell repertoires in COVID-19. Study-wide background: Sample material is recorded as cDNA or gDNA derived from T cells, B-cell-depleted T cells, or PBMCs.

V lost 3 bases to trimming and J lost 7 bases; unmatched junction nucleotides: 4. Germline V lookup: CDR1 LNHDA, CDR2 SQIVND (reference sequence). CDR3 size: 14 residues. Sequencing was performed with immunoSEQ multiplex PCR; in TCRdb, only in-frame clones are kept and a portion is missing. The profile shows approximately 20,000 clones, under 90% of them singletons. This clonotype was sampled from a human donor in a cohort sampled during active COVID-19. Material for sequencing was peripheral blood. The chain combines TRBV19 with TRBJ1-5, with TRBD1 identical over 9 bases. This CDR3 reads CASSISQGAQPQHF. In DNA, the CDR3 is TGTGCCAGTAGTATCTCACAGGGGGCCCAGCCCCAGCATTTT.